This T cell receptor beta chain was recovered during a study of blood T cell repertoires in COVID-19. The method was immunoSEQ multiplex PCR; TCRdb's version includes in-frame clones alone and lacks a portion of them. This sample carries more than 300,000 clones, approximately 89% of them seen once, and the ten largest clones take less than 11%. Looked up from germline, CDR1 is SGHNT and CDR2 is YYREEE (reference sequence). The junction had 7 bases not matched to a gene; V was cut back by 0 bases and J by 2 bases. The CDR3 runs to 16 residues. The sample taken for sequencing was peripheral blood. V gene TRBV5-4 combines with J gene TRBJ1-1; 7 bases line up with TRBD1. The origin of this receptor is a woman aged 30 to 39 with COVID-19, enrolled during active disease. DNA of the CDR3: TGTGCCAGCAGCTTGGGACACAGGGGAATAAACACTGAAGCTTTCTTT. Protein product: CASSLGHRGINTEAFF.